This TCR beta chain was recorded in a study of T cells expressing NK-cell markers. Study at large: It was sorted CD3+CD56-NKG2C+, CD3+CD56+NKG2C- and CD3+CD56+NKG2C+ T cells that provided the TCR beta repertoires.

As regards this clonotype: What it binds is unknown.

Study findings and constraints: There were a handful of donors in whom these clonotypes also led the CD3+CD56-NKG2C+ fraction. CD8+ T cells in over 5 donors included dominant NKG2C+ clonotypes at roughly 1.0-7.5%.

Germline loops: CDR1 SEHNR, CDR2 FQNEAQ (reference sequence). This CDR3 contains 14 residues. UMI-tagged 5'RACE template switching yielded the TCR beta cDNA. From the 5' RACE reads, TCRdb lists one entry per CDR3 protein and no DNA. Its table records 400,000 to 500,000 distinct CDR3 sequences. Sequenced input: blood T cells: a sorted CD56 or NKG2C T cell subset, CD4+ or CD8+ T cells, or bulk PBMC T cells (not recorded which). This sequence originates from a woman aged 18 to 75 in good health. The J gene is TRBJ2-5, the V gene TRBV7-9; TCRdb's D call of TRBD1 is untestable without DNA. Here the CDR3 reads CASSPGQIEETQYF.